One and the same sample provided the 31 T cell receptor beta chains below, sequenced in a study of T cell changes during pregnancy in multiple sclerosis (dated by TCRdb to about 2019). Libraries were made using the immunoSEQ multiplex PCR assay. The clones in this table, taken by TCRdb from immuneACCESS, are in-frame only. Not every clone is retained; where verified, under half of the shortfall comes from an unresolved V gene, and the cause of the rest is unknown. The sample data list about 42,000 clones, and around 92% of these were observed just once. The ten largest account for roughly 2% of the sample. The input for sequencing was CD4+ T cells from peripheral blood mononuclear cells, taken after pregnancy. The source of these receptors is a female donor in good health, enrolled as a control in a pregnancy study.

The gene calls are TRBV2 and TRBJ1-5; TRBD1 agrees at 8 bases. Losses at the gene ends were 2 bases for V and 7 bases for J; bases not matched to a gene: 4. Germline V gene sequence: CDR1 SNHLY, CDR2 FYNNEI. This CDR3 spans 14 amino acids. The CDR3 DNA reads TGTGCCAGCAGTGAAATGGCAGGGGGCCAGCCCCAGCATTTT. This codes for CASSEMAGGQPQHF. Looking up the rest from reference TRBV2 and TRBJ1-5 gives the full variable domain: EPEVTQTPSHQVTQMGQEVILRCVPISNHLYFYWYRQILGQKVEFLVSFYNNEISEKSEIFDDQFSVERPDGSNFTLKIRSTKLEDSAMYFCASSEMAGGQPQHFGDGTRLSIL.

V usage is TRBV6-4 and J usage is TRBJ1-2; D gene ambiguous. Germline values: CDR1 MRHNA, CDR2 SNTAGT. V lost 3 bases and J lost 6, with 11 bases in between. The CDR3 has 13 residues. The CDR3 spells CASSEAAGNGYTF. The CDR3 bases are TGTGCCAGCAGTGAGGCGGCGGGGAATGGCTACACCTTC.

This clone was counted a few times. The chain has TRBV6-4 and TRBJ2-3, with 9 bases that match TRBD2. With 0 bases clipped from V and 1 base from J, the junction kept 2 bases outside the gene matches. Germline lookup yields CDR1 MRHNA and CDR2 SNTAGT. This CDR3 spans 16 amino acids. The CDR3 bases are TGTGCCAGCAGTGACTCGGGCGGGAGGGGCACAGATACGCAGTATTTT. Encoded protein: CASSDSGGRGTDTQYF.

This clone was counted once. The chain is built from TRBV28 and TRBJ2-1, with D tentatively TRBD2 (5 bases). The CDR3 is 11 residues long. V was shortened by 5 bases and J by 11 bases, with 10 bases between the two germline ends. Germline CDR1 is MDHEN and CDR2 is SYDVKM. CDR3 residues: CASSAPGKQFF. CDR3 nucleotide sequence: TGTGCCAGCAGTGCCCCCGGGAAGCAGTTCTTC.

Only one count was recorded for this clone. The chain combines TRBV5-4 with TRBJ1-2; possibly TRBD1 for D (6 bases). This CDR3 is built from 16 residues. V was trimmed by 5 bases and J by 1 base, leaving 18 bases between them. The germline V gene has CDR1 SGHNT and CDR2 YYREEE (reference sequence). The CDR3: CASRPETGLFNYGYTF. The CDR3 DNA is TGTGCCAGCAGACCGGAAACAGGGTTATTTAACTATGGCTACACCTTC.

The chain uses TRBV13 and TRBJ2-7, with 11 bases lining up with TRBD2. The trim removed 3 bases at V and 1 base at J, leaving 14 bases unmatched. CDR1 and CDR2 (germline): PRHDT, FYEKMQ (reference sequence). This CDR3 has 19 amino acids. The CDR3 sequence is CASSLLLAGDMGGSYEQYF. CDR3 nucleotides: TGTGCCAGCAGCTTGCTACTAGCGGGAGATATGGGGGGTTCCTACGAGCAGTACTTC.

This rearrangement joins TRBV6-6 to TRBJ2-7; 9 bases fit TRBD2. Germline V CDR1 and CDR2: MNHNY, SVGAGI (reference sequence). This CDR3 is 14 amino acids long. V was clipped by 5 bases and J by 3 bases; unmatched bases: 5. The CDR3 loop is CASSETSGIYEQYF. The CDR3 DNA reads TGTGCCAGCAGTGAGACTAGCGGAATCTACGAGCAGTACTTC.

The chain joins TRBV29-1 to TRBJ2-1; 11 bases match TRBD2. This CDR3 spans 14 amino acids. The V segment lost 6 bases and the J segment 9 bases; nucleotides outside the gene matches: 10. Germline V gene data show CDR1 as SQVTM and CDR2 as ANQGSEA. CDR3 nucleotide sequence: TGCAGCGTAGATACTAGCGGGAGTCGGGGTGAGCAGTTCTTC. Protein: CSVDTSGSRGEQFF.

The chain joins TRBV18 to TRBJ2-1; a weak D match, TRBD2 (5 bases). The length of the CDR3 is 12 residues. Germline CDR1 KGHSH, CDR2 LQKENI. V lost 2 bases and J 6 bases, leaving 5 bases between the germline ends. The CDR3 reads CASSPAGNEQFF. CDR3 coding DNA: TGTGCCAGCTCACCAGCGGGCAATGAGCAGTTCTTC.

The chain uses TRBV5-1 and TRBJ1-4, with D hard to call. The germline gives CDR1 SGHRS, CDR2 YFSETQ. The CDR3 is 15 amino acids. V was trimmed by 1 base and J by 2 bases, leaving 9 bases between them. CDR3 sequence: CASSLSGITNEKLFF. CDR3 nucleotide sequence: TGCGCCAGCAGCTTGAGCGGCATCACTAATGAAAAACTGTTTTTT.

The chain joins TRBV5-1 to TRBJ2-3, with D tentatively TRBD1 (6 bases). Looked up from germline, CDR1 is SGHRS and CDR2 is YFSETQ. Between the trimmed V and J ends, which lost 4 bases and 3 bases, there was a span of 9 bases. The CDR3 sequence is 13 residues long. The CDR3 coding sequence is TGCGCCAGCAGCCAGGGGTGGACAGATACGCAGTATTTT. This encodes CASSQGWTDTQYF.

The V call is TRBV15, the J call TRBJ1-4; D is perhaps TRBD1 (5 bases). V was trimmed by 0 bases and J by 7 bases, leaving 9 bases between them. Germline V gives CDR1 LNHNV, CDR2 YYDKDF (reference sequence). The CDR3 runs 14 residues. As DNA, the CDR3 is TGTGCCACCAGCAGAGATTGGGGCGCTGAAAAACTGTTTTTT. Amino acid sequence: CATSRDWGAEKLFF.

The CDR3 sequence: CASSPSVRQYF. In DNA form, the CDR3 reads TGTGCCAGCAGCCCTTCGGTACGGCAGTACTTC. The gene calls are TRBV28 and TRBJ2-7; D call uncertain. The ends were cut back, 6 bases at V and 9 bases at J, with 12 bases in the middle. CDR3 size: 11 residues. CDR1 is MDHEN and CDR2 is SYDVKM in the germline V gene.

The CDR3 sequence: CASSLGQTGANVLTF. The CDR3, as DNA: TGCGCCAGCAGCTTGGGGCAGACTGGGGCCAACGTCCTGACTTTC. The chain has TRBV5-1 and TRBJ2-6; D is ambiguous. Per germline, CDR1 SGHRS and CDR2 YFSETQ. The CDR3 extends over 15 amino acids. Between the trimmed V and J ends, which lost 0 bases and 2 bases, there was a span of 6 bases.

The chain joins TRBV2 to TRBJ1-1; 12 bases line up with TRBD1. From germline, CDR1 is SNHLY and CDR2 FYNNEI. This CDR3 region has 13 residues. The V and J ends lost 6 bases and 7 bases, in that order; junction bases with no gene match: 3. CDR3 bases: TGTGCCAGCAGGGGGACAGGGGGCCTTGAAGCTTTCTTT. This gives the protein CASRGTGGLEAFF. The whole variable domain, remainder taken from reference TRBV2 and TRBJ1-1, is EPEVTQTPSHQVTQMGQEVILRCVPISNHLYFYWYRQILGQKVEFLVSFYNNEISEKSEIFDDQFSVERPDGSNFTLKIRSTKLEDSAMYFCASRGTGGLEAFFGQGTRLTVV.

This chain joins TRBV11-2 and TRBJ2-1; 9 bases align to TRBD2. The V gene end was trimmed by 8 bases and the J gene end by 9 bases; junction bases not matched to a gene: 14. Looked up from germline, CDR1 is SGHAT and CDR2 is FQNNGV. CDR3 length: 15 amino acids. The DNA of the CDR3 is TGTGCCAGCCTGGGGGGGGCTAGCGGGAATTCTGAGCAGTTCTTC. Encoded protein: CASLGGASGNSEQFF.

The chain links TRBV27 to TRBJ2-3, with D perhaps matching TRBD2 (5 bases). V lost 6 bases, J lost 5 bases, and 15 bases lay in between. The CDR3 is made up of 14 amino acids. Germline-derived CDR1 and CDR2 are MNHEY and SMNVEV (reference sequence). CDR3 bases: TGTGCCAGCAGAAGACTACGGACTCTAGATACGCAGTATTTT. Translated, it gives CASRRLRTLDTQYF.

V usage is TRBV20-1 and J usage is TRBJ2-7; D may be TRBD2 (5 bases). V was cut by 6 bases and J by 5 bases, with 11 bases left in between. CDR3 size: 11 residues. Germline CDR1 reads DFQATT; CDR2 reads SNEGSKA (reference sequence). Written as DNA, the CDR3 is TGCAGTGCCCAGGTGACTAACGAGCAGTACTTC. Residues: CSAQVTNEQYF.

The rearrangement links TRBV6-1 to TRBJ1-1; TRBD1 agrees at 7 bases. From germline, CDR1 is MNHNS and CDR2 SASEGT. The CDR3 contains 13 residues. Trimming at V came to 5 bases and at J to 4 bases, leaving 4 bases not matched to a gene. The CDR3 DNA reads as TGTGCCAGCAGTTCACAGGGGTTCACTGAAGCTTTCTTT. It specifies CASSSQGFTEAFF.

The V gene is TRBV7-8, the J gene TRBJ2-1, with D perhaps TRBD2 (5 bases). Germline CDR1 is SGHVS and CDR2 is FQNEAQ. The CDR3 covers 13 residues. V was shortened by 3 bases and J by 8 bases, with 11 bases between the two germline ends. As DNA, the CDR3 is TGTGCCAGCAGCTTGAGCCACGGGGATGAGCAGTTCTTC. Translated, it gives CASSLSHGDEQFF.

The CDR3: CASSQGARETQYF. The CDR3 DNA is TGTGCCAGCAGCCAAGGGGCTCGGGAGACCCAGTACTTC. V and J are TRBV7-2 and TRBJ2-5; a possible D gene is TRBD1 (5 bases). V lost 5 bases and J 5 bases, leaving 12 bases between the germline ends. Germline V gives CDR1 SGHTA, CDR2 FQGNSA. The CDR3 is 13 residues long.

The J gene is TRBJ1-4, the V gene TRBV5-1; the D is unclear. Germline lookup yields CDR1 SGHRS and CDR2 YFSETQ. The V end was cut by 5 bases, the J end by 0 bases, with 11 bases between. CDR3 size: 15 residues. The CDR3 is CASSLRSATNEKLFF. The CDR3 DNA sequence: TGCGCCAGCAGTTTGAGGAGTGCAACTAATGAAAAACTGTTTTTT.

The V call is TRBV27, the J call TRBJ1-4; D possibly corresponds to TRBD1 (6 bases). The V and J ends lost 6 bases and 7 bases respectively, with 18 bases between them. Germline values: CDR1 MNHEY, CDR2 SMNVEV (reference sequence). This CDR3 spans 15 amino acids. CDR3 DNA: TGTGCCAGCAGATTACACAGGGAGAGGTCTGAAAAACTGTTTTTT. The encoded protein is CASRLHRERSEKLFF.

This chain connects TRBV19 to TRBJ2-1; D is possibly TRBD2 (5 bases). Germline lookup yields CDR1 LNHDA and CDR2 SQIVND (reference sequence). The CDR3 covers 10 residues. The V end was cut by 10 bases, the J end by 10 bases, with 11 bases between. The CDR3 region has the DNA TGTGCCACAGTACTAGGGGAGCAGTTCTTC. This codes for CATVLGEQFF.

This chain joins TRBV2 and TRBJ1-2; D ambiguous. V was shortened by 3 bases and J by 8 bases, with 19 bases between the two germline ends. The CDR3 has 15 residues. From germline, CDR1 is SNHLY and CDR2 FYNNEI. The CDR3 reads CASSELVTVTTGYTF. The CDR3, as DNA: TGTGCCAGCAGTGAGCTTGTGACGGTCACTACCGGCTACACCTTC.

The chain uses TRBV4-1 and TRBJ1-1; the match to TRBD1 covers 7 bases. Germline trimming cut 3 bases from V and 2 bases from J; bases unmatched to any gene: 3. This CDR3 has 14 amino acids. Germline CDR1 and CDR2: MGHRA and YSYEKL. As DNA, the CDR3 is TGCGCCAGCAGCCACACAGGGGAAAACACTGAAGCTTTCTTT. This sequence encodes CASSHTGENTEAFF.

This clone was seen only once. This chain links TRBV10-3 with TRBJ1-2; TRBD1 matches at 9 bases. Trimming at V came to 4 bases and at J to 0 bases, leaving 6 bases not matched to a gene. Germline values: CDR1 ENHRY, CDR2 SYGVKD. CDR3 size: 16 residues. The CDR3 region has the DNA TGTGCCATCAGTGTGAGGGACAGGGCTACTAACTATGGCTACACCTTC. It translates to CAISVRDRATNYGYTF.

The chain recombines TRBV19 with TRBJ2-3, with D maybe TRBD2 (6 bases). This CDR3 region has 14 residues. Germline V CDR1 and CDR2: LNHDA, SQIVND (reference sequence). V shed 3 bases and J shed 5 bases, with 12 bases lying between them. The CDR3 nucleotides read TGTGCCAGTAGTATCGGACTCGGGGGAGATACGCAGTATTTT. Protein product: CASSIGLGGDTQYF.

Only a few counts were recorded for this clone. The chain has TRBV7-9 and TRBJ2-7; the D is unclear. Germline V lookup: CDR1 SEHNR, CDR2 FQNEAQ (reference sequence). This CDR3 region has 12 residues. V was cut by 3 bases and J by 0 bases, with 3 bases left in between. Here the CDR3 reads CASSFVSYEQYF. In DNA, the CDR3 is TGTGCCAGCAGCTTCGTCTCCTACGAGCAGTACTTC.

This clone appeared once. This chain joins TRBV6-1 and TRBJ2-6, with TRBD1 identical over 7 bases. V lost 11 bases and J lost 0; bases outside the gene matches: 7. The CDR3 totals 15 residues. Germline-derived CDR1 and CDR2 are MNHNS and SASEGT. Here the CDR3 DNA reads TGTGCCGCACAGGGGTCTAGCTCTGGGGCCAACGTCCTGACTTTC. Translation: CAAQGSSSGANVLTF.

The CDR3 loop reads CSVEFWGSYGYTF. In nucleotides, the CDR3 is TGCAGCGTTGAATTCTGGGGCTCCTATGGCTACACCTTC. The chain couples TRBV29-1 to TRBJ1-2; possible D gene TRBD1, 5 bases. The germline V gene encodes CDR1 SQVTM and CDR2 ANQGSEA. CDR3 length: 13 amino acids. The V and J ends lost 2 bases and 4 bases respectively, with 11 bases between them.